The T cell receptor beta chain described here comes from a study of control samples from healthy donors and cancer patients. The length of the CDR3 is 13 residues. Looked up from germline, CDR1 is MNHEY and CDR2 is SVGAGI. V was pared by 4 bases and J by 4 bases, with 10 bases between. Only in-frame clones appear in the TCRdb table, and some are missing; sequencing was by immunoSEQ multiplex PCR. The sample consists of some 140,000 clones, around nine tenths of them appearing once. This TCR came from a woman aged 25-40 years in good health. The V and J genes are TRBV6-5 and TRBJ1-2; a possible D gene is TRBD1 (6 bases). Source material: blood. CDR3 sequence (DNA): TGTGCCAGCAGTTTCGGACAGTTCTATGGCTACACCTTC. Residues: CASSFGQFYGYTF.